This entry describes one T cell receptor (beta chain). Its antigen remains unknown. J gave up 2 bases and V 7 bases, and 11 bases lay outside the gene matches. Per germline, CDR1 SQVTM and CDR2 ANQGSEA. The CDR3 totals 15 residues. This record belongs to a study of blood T cells in healthy people across ages. Study-wide results and limits: The fall in TCR beta diversity per million T cells was roughly linear with age.

Then a second PCR, running roughly 7 to 11 cycles, was carried out with a sample-barcoded 5' primer and a J-beta primer mix. TCRdb reprocessed the 5' RACE reads via MiXCR and lists one record per CDR3 protein. Altogether over 750,000 distinct CDR3 sequences are present, 25% being singletons, with the ten largest covering 9% to 9.5%. The same data also contributed to another study, on T cells of mothers and their children.

The chain carries TRBV29-1 and TRBJ2-1; TRBD2 agrees at 7 bases. The sequenced sample consisted of blood. The receptor was derived from a boy aged 5-17 years in good health. The CDR3 DNA sequence: TGCAGCGCGGGTACCGGGACTACAGCCTACAATGAGCAGTTCTTC. It translates to CSAGTGTTAYNEQFF.